This entry lists 7 T cell receptor beta chains sequenced from one sample in a study of blood T cell repertoires in COVID-19. Clones were read by immunoSEQ multiplex PCR, and TCRdb kept only the in-frame ones, dropping some. The sample includes 150,000 to 180,000 clones, 88% of them seen just once. Material for sequencing was peripheral blood. The receptor source for this set is a woman aged 70-85 years with acute or convalescent COVID-19.

The chain combines TRBV5-1 with TRBJ1-6, with 9 bases that match TRBD1. Looked up from germline, CDR1 is SGHRS and CDR2 is YFSETQ. CDR3 size: 15 residues. V shed 2 bases and J 7 bases; nucleotides not matched to a gene: 4. For the CDR3, the DNA is TGCGCCAGCAGCTTCACAGGGGGCCAAAATTCACCCCTCCACTTT. Amino acids: CASSFTGGQNSPLHF.

The V call is TRBV2, the J call TRBJ1-6, with TRBD1 matching over 7 bases. The V gene's germline CDR1 is SNHLY and CDR2 FYNNEI. V shed 9 bases, J shed 5 bases, and the junction held 7 bases outside the gene matches. The CDR3 totals 14 residues. CDR3 sequence (DNA): TGTGCCAGTAAGAGGACAGGAGATAATTCACCCCTCCACTTT. Translated, it gives CASKRTGDNSPLHF.

The chain employs TRBV28 and TRBJ1-1; a weak D match, TRBD1 (5 bases). V was cut by 2 bases and J by 4 bases, with 8 bases left in between. The CDR3 spans 13 residues. CDR1 MDHEN and CDR2 SYDVKM come from the germline V gene. CDR3 in amino acids: CASSLGRVTEAFF. The DNA of the CDR3 is TGTGCCAGCAGTTTAGGCAGGGTCACTGAAGCTTTCTTT.

The CDR3 DNA reads TGTGCCAGCAGTTTACAGGATAACTATGGCTACACCTTC. The encoded protein is CASSLQDNYGYTF. This chain links TRBV6-2 or TRBV6-3 with TRBJ1-2, with D maybe TRBD1 (5 bases). Germline CDR1 MNHEY, CDR2 SVGEGT. V lost 4 bases to trimming and J lost 1 base, with 7 bases between them. The CDR3 runs to 13 residues.

The chain employs TRBV6-5 and TRBJ2-2; weak D call: TRBD1 (6 bases). Germline V lookup: CDR1 MNHEY, CDR2 SVGAGI. Trimming cost V 6 bases and J 6 bases, with 17 bases left between them. This CDR3 is built from 15 residues. CDR3 sequence: CASRRDTPLAGELFF. The CDR3, as DNA: TGTGCCAGCAGACGGGACACCCCTCTGGCCGGGGAGCTGTTTTTT.

The V and J genes are TRBV28 and TRBJ1-1; tentative D call: TRBD1 (6 bases). CDR1 and CDR2 from the germline V gene are MDHEN and SYDVKM. Trimming took 3 bases from V and 4 from J, leaving 12 bases between them. The CDR3 totals 14 residues. The CDR3 DNA sequence: TGTGCCAGCAGTTTCGGGGGGGCTGTCACTGAAGCTTTCTTT. Its protein is CASSFGGAVTEAFF.

This chain links TRBV30 with TRBJ1-4; possibly TRBD1 for D (6 bases). CDR3 length: 14 amino acids. Looked up from germline, CDR1 is GTSNPN and CDR2 is SVGIG (reference sequence). V lost 1 base and J 10 bases, leaving 16 bases between the germline ends. The CDR3 region is CAWSARGGQRKLFF. DNA for the CDR3: TGTGCCTGGAGTGCACGGGGGGGGCAGAGAAAACTGTTTTTT.